What follows is one T cell receptor (beta chain) and its context. This record belongs to a study of T cell changes during pregnancy in multiple sclerosis. This table comes from immunoSEQ multiplex PCR, and its TCRdb copy is limited to in-frame clones, with some not included. The table has about 38,000 clones, around nine tenths seen once. This CDR3 has 16 residues. V lost 5 bases to trimming and J lost 4 bases; unmatched junction nucleotides: 10. Germline V gives CDR1 SGHTA, CDR2 FQGNSA. The TCR comes from a female donor in good health, enrolled as a control in a pregnancy study. The sample was CD4+ T cells from peripheral blood mononuclear cells, taken in the third trimester of pregnancy. J is TRBJ2-7 and V is TRBV7-2; 11 bases match TRBD2. CDR3 sequence (DNA): TGTGCCAGCAGCATAGTAGCGGGAGGGCCTAGGTACGAGCAGTACTTC. Translating gives CASSIVAGGPRYEQYF.